One sample yielded the 23 T cell receptor beta chains listed below, sequenced in a study of identical twins. TCRdb re-called the 5' RACE reads with MiXCR, one entry per CDR3 protein. The data show about 690,000 distinct CDR3 sequences, 21% seen once. In addition, the sample was reused for a study of T cells expressing NK-cell markers.

The specimen sequenced was PBMCs. Receptors were obtained from a woman aged 18 to 35 in good health.

V gene TRBV5-1 combines with J gene TRBJ2-7; tentatively, D is TRBD2 (6 bases). Germline V gene sequence: CDR1 SGHRS, CDR2 YFSETQ. V shed 1 base and J shed 2 bases, with 16 bases lying between them. The CDR3 length is 16 residues. CDR3 loop: CASSLFGSGPPYEQYF. The CDR3 bases are TGCGCCAGCAGCTTGTTTGGTAGCGGCCCTCCCTACGAGCAGTACTTC.

This clonotype has ten or more counts. The genes are TRBV29-1 and TRBJ2-3; 7 bases agree with TRBD2. The germline gives CDR1 SQVTM, CDR2 ANQGSEA. V was pared by 8 bases and J by 4 bases, with 6 bases of the junction left unmatched. This CDR3 contains 12 residues. The chain's CDR3 is CSTKGGPDTQYF. CDR3 DNA sequence: TGCAGCACCAAGGGAGGGCCAGATACGCAGTATTTT.

J is TRBJ2-1 and V is TRBV6-5; TRBD2 matches at 7 bases. In germline, CDR1 is MNHEY, CDR2 SVGAGI. The V segment lost 2 bases and the J segment 3 bases; nucleotides outside the gene matches: 7. The CDR3 sequence is 16 residues long. In DNA, the CDR3 is TGTGCCAGCAGTTACGGGGGGACTAACAACTACAATGAGCAGTTCTTC. Its translation is CASSYGGTNNYNEQFF.

This clonotype came up many times. This chain links TRBV20-1 with TRBJ2-3; D unresolved. This CDR3 is 14 amino acids long. CDR1 is DFQATT and CDR2 is SNEGSKA in the germline V gene (reference sequence). V lost 1 base, J lost 1 base, and 9 bases lay in between. CDR3: CSARAGVGTDTQYF. Written as DNA, the CDR3 is TGCAGTGCTAGAGCGGGCGTCGGCACAGATACGCAGTATTTT.

V is TRBV11-2 and J is TRBJ2-1; D remains ambiguous. Between the trimmed V and J ends, which lost 6 bases and 0 bases, there was a span of 12 bases. Looked up from germline, CDR1 is SGHAT and CDR2 is FQNNGV. There are 15 residues in the CDR3. CDR3 sequence (DNA): TGTGCCAGCAGACCCCTGTCCAGCTCCTACAATGAGCAGTTCTTC. It codes for CASRPLSSSYNEQFF.

The genes are TRBV20-1 and TRBJ2-3; 10 nucleotides align to TRBD1. CDR1 DFQATT and CDR2 SNEGSKA come from the germline V gene (reference sequence). This CDR3 is built from 15 residues. V shed 4 bases, J shed 3 bases, and the junction held 7 bases outside the gene matches. CDR3 DNA: TGCAGTGCTACCCACCGGGACAGGGGAACAGATACGCAGTATTTT. Protein: CSATHRDRGTDTQYF.

This clonotype has only a few counts. The chain recombines TRBV5-1 with TRBJ2-7; the D gene could be TRBD1 or TRBD2 (6 bases each). The germline V gene encodes CDR1 SGHRS and CDR2 YFSETQ. CDR3 length: 17 residues. V shed 4 bases and J shed 2 bases, with 22 bases lying between them. The CDR3 spells CASSPGTGARATYEQYF. The CDR3 bases are TGCGCCAGCAGCCCGGGGACGGGGGCCAGGGCTACCTACGAGCAGTACTTC.

This clonotype was observed at least ten times. The rearrangement links TRBV20-1 to TRBJ1-1; no reliable D call. CDR3 length: 12 residues. V lost 5 bases, J lost 4 bases, and 11 bases lay in between. Germline V CDR1 and CDR2: DFQATT, SNEGSKA (reference sequence). The CDR3 DNA reads TGCAGTGCTCCCCGGACGGGCACTGAAGCTTTCTTT. Residues: CSAPRTGTEAFF.

V usage is TRBV12-3 or TRBV12-4 and J usage is TRBJ2-7; D is unclear. The V end was cut by 3 bases, the J end by 3 bases, with 21 bases between. The length of the CDR3 is 17 residues. The CDR3 DNA reads TGTGCCAGCAGTTTTAGAGTCGTAGCCCACGCGGTCTACGAGCAGTACTTC. It encodes CASSFRVVAHAVYEQYF.

This chain joins TRBV9 and TRBJ1-6, with TRBD1 matching 8 bases. CDR3 size: 14 residues. Trimming cost V 2 bases and J 10 bases; bases outside gene matches: 5. Germline CDR1 SGDLS, CDR2 YYNGEE. CDR3 nucleotides: TGTGCCAGCAGCGTGGACAGGGCTGAGTCACCCCTCCACTTT. It translates to CASSVDRAESPLHF.

This clonotype was seen a handful of times. This chain uses TRBV6-1 with TRBJ2-3, with D possibly being TRBD2 (7 bases). V shed 4 bases and J shed 4 bases, with 15 bases lying between them. Germline V gives CDR1 MNHNS, CDR2 SASEGT. The CDR3 contains 15 residues. CDR3 residues: CASSGGGGFSDTQYF. CDR3 coding DNA: TGTGCCAGCAGTGGAGGGGGGGGTTTTTCAGATACGCAGTATTTT.

This rearrangement joins TRBV5-1 to TRBJ1-1; TRBD1 aligns across 10 bases. The ends lost 0 bases at V and 8 bases at J; junction bases unmatched: 7. The CDR3 runs to 15 residues. Germline V gene lookup returns CDR1 SGHRS and CDR2 YFSETQ. CDR3 DNA: TGCGCCAGCAGCTTGGTAGGGACAGGGGTCGCGGAAGCTTTCTTT. Its protein is CASSLVGTGVAEAFF.

The rearrangement uses TRBV20-1 and TRBJ2-5, with D possibly TRBD2 on 5 matching bases. The CDR3 covers 14 residues. Germline-derived CDR1 and CDR2 are DFQATT and SNEGSKA (reference sequence). The germline V and J ends were trimmed by 0 bases and 4 bases, with 12 bases remaining between them. The CDR3 DNA reads as TGCAGTGCTAGAGATCTAGCCCAAGTAGAGACCCAGTACTTC. This gives the protein CSARDLAQVETQYF.

The J gene is TRBJ2-1, the V gene TRBV20-1; TRBD2 might be the D (5 bases). The CDR3 has 15 amino acids. The V gene's germline CDR1 is DFQATT and CDR2 SNEGSKA (reference sequence). V was pared by 6 bases and J by 0 bases, with 15 bases between. CDR3 amino acids: CSAPGAASSYNEQFF. For the CDR3, the DNA is TGCAGTGCCCCCGGAGCGGCAAGCTCCTACAATGAGCAGTTCTTC.

This clonotype was seen a handful of times. The rearrangement links TRBV20-1 to TRBJ2-3, with TRBD2 identical over 7 bases. The CDR3 is 16 amino acids. CDR1 and CDR2 (germline): DFQATT, SNEGSKA (reference sequence). After removal of 1 base from V and 3 bases from J, the junction contained 10 bases not matched to a gene. This CDR3 reads CSARAGEGMSTDTQYF. The CDR3 nucleotides read TGCAGTGCTAGAGCTGGGGAGGGAATGAGTACAGATACGCAGTATTTT.

This chain joins TRBV7-2 and TRBJ2-5; D unclear. CDR1 SGHTA and CDR2 FQGNSA come from the germline V gene. The CDR3 has 13 residues. Trimming removed 5 bases from V and 3 bases from J, with 10 bases in between. CDR3 protein: CASSGSGEETQYF. DNA for the CDR3: TGTGCCAGCAGCGGCTCCGGTGAAGAGACCCAGTACTTC.

This clonotype was seen a handful of times. The chain is built from TRBV6-1 and TRBJ2-3; 11 bases are a match to TRBD2. CDR1 is MNHNS, CDR2 SASEGT, per germline. V was clipped by 7 bases and J by 5 bases; unmatched bases: 5. The CDR3 is 14 amino acids. This CDR3 reads CASNNGLAGDTQYF. CDR3 in DNA: TGTGCCAGCAATAACGGACTAGCGGGAGATACGCAGTATTTT.

The J gene is TRBJ2-5, the V gene TRBV20-1; maybe TRBD1 (6 bases). This CDR3 spans 14 amino acids. CDR1 DFQATT and CDR2 SNEGSKA come from the germline V gene (reference sequence). With 6 bases removed from V and 5 bases from J, the gap between germline ends came to 19 bases. CDR3: CSAQRGRGGETQYF. DNA for the CDR3: TGCAGTGCCCAGCGCGGCAGGGGCGGGGAGACCCAGTACTTC.

This clonotype showed up just a few times. J is TRBJ2-7 and V is TRBV6-2 or TRBV6-3, with D uncertain. Trimming shortened V by 3 bases and J by 6 bases, and 21 bases separated the two germline ends. The germline CDR1 and CDR2 sequences are MNHEY and SVGEGT. This CDR3 has 16 residues. Here the CDR3 DNA reads TGTGCCAGCAGTTATCAACCTCAGGAGACCCTCCGCGAGCAGTACTTC. Amino acid sequence: CASSYQPQETLREQYF.

The chain links TRBV7-9 to TRBJ2-1; the D is unclear. CDR1 is SEHNR and CDR2 is FQNEAQ in the germline V gene (reference sequence). The CDR3 contains 12 residues. V shed 4 bases and J shed 12 bases, with 13 bases lying between them. The CDR3 DNA follows: TGTGCCAGCAGCTACACAGATGTCGGGCAGTTCTTC. Translation: CASSYTDVGQFF.

For this clonotype: Since the CDR3 does not end with the conserved phenylalanine or tryptophan, this likely comes from a read error. The chain has TRBV5-1 and TRBJ2-5, with 8 bases identical to TRBD1. CDR3 length: 13 residues. V shed 5 bases and J 3 bases; nucleotides not matched to a gene: 3. The V gene's germline CDR1 is SGHRS and CDR2 YFSETQ. The CDR3 DNA reads TGCGCCAGCAGGGCGGGACAGGAAGAGACCCAGTACTCC. Protein: CASRAGQEETQYS.

This clonotype occurred a few times. The J gene is TRBJ2-5, the V gene TRBV7-6, with a possible D match to TRBD1 (6 bases). The CDR3 is made up of 16 amino acids. Germline lookup yields CDR1 SGHVS and CDR2 FNYEAQ. Deletions cut 6 bases from V and 2 bases from J, with 19 bases between. The CDR3 DNA reads as TGTGCCAGCAGACCACTAACAAAGGACAGTCAAGAGACCCAGTACTTC. Encoded protein: CASRPLTKDSQETQYF.

The sample holds a few counts of this clonotype. The chain uses TRBV6-1 and TRBJ1-2, with no clear D. The germline gives CDR1 MNHNS, CDR2 SASEGT. V lost 6 bases, J lost 4 bases, and 12 bases lay in between. This CDR3 has 13 amino acids. The CDR3 DNA reads as TGTGCCAGCAGCCTCTCCGGGCCCTATGGCTACACCTTC. Protein product: CASSLSGPYGYTF.